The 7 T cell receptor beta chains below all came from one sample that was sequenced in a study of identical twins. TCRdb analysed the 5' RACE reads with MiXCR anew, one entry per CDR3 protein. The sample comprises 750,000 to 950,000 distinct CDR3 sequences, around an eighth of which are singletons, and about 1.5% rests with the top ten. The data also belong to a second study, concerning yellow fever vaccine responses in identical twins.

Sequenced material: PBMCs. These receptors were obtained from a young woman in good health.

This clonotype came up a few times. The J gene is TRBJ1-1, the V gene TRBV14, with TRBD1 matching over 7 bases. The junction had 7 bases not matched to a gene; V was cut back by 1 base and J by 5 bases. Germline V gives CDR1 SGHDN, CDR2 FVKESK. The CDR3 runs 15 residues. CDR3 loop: CASSQGVRGRTEAFF. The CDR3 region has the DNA TGTGCCAGCAGCCAAGGAGTCAGGGGGAGGACTGAAGCTTTCTTT.

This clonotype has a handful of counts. CDR3 sequence reads: CASSWDRPQPQHF. CDR3 nucleotide sequence: TGTGCCAGCAGTTGGGACAGGCCTCAGCCCCAGCATTTT. The chain carries TRBV12-3 or TRBV12-4 and TRBJ1-5, with TRBD1 identical over 8 bases. The ends lost 4 bases at V and 6 bases at J; junction bases unmatched: 2. CDR3 length: 13 amino acids.

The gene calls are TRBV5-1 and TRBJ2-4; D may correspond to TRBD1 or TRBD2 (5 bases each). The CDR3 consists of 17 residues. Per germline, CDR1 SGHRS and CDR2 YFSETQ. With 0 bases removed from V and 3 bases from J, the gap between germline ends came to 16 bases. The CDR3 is CASSLAGTVYGKNIQYF. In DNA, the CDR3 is TGCGCCAGCAGCTTGGCCGGGACGGTCTATGGCAAAAACATTCAGTACTTC.

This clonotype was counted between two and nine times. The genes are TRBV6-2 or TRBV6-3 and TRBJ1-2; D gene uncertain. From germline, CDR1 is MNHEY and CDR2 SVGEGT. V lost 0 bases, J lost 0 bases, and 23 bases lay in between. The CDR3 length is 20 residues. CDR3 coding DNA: TGTGCCAGCAGTTACTCTTTACCGTACCAGGCCGCAGCCTCTAACTATGGCTACACCTTC. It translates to CASSYSLPYQAAASNYGYTF.

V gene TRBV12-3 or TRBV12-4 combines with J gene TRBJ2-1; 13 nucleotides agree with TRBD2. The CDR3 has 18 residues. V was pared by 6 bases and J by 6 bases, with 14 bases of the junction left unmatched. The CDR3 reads CASSPLYGLAGVTNEQFF. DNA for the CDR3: TGTGCCAGCAGCCCTCTATATGGACTAGCGGGAGTTACCAATGAGCAGTTCTTC.

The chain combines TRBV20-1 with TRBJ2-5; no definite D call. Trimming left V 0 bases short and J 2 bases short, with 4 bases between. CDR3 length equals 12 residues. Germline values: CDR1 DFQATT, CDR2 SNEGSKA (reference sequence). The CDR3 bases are TGCAGTGCTAGAGAACAGCAAGAGACCCAGTACTTC. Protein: CSAREQQETQYF.

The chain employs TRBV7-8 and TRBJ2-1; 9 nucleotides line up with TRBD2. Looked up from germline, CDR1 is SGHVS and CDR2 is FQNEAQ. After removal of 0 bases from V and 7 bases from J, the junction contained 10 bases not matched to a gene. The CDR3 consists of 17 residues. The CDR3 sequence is CASSLAVSLAGKNEQFF. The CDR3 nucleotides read TGTGCCAGCAGCTTAGCGGTTAGTCTAGCGGGAAAAAATGAGCAGTTCTTC.